This record concerns one T cell receptor beta chain sequence. Original handling: The assay estimated nucleated cells by amplifying reference gene primers. The assay was immunoSEQ multiplex PCR, and TCRdb's table has in-frame clones only and misses some. V and J calls and clone size are copied from that table; D and trimming were computed from the DNA. Of roughly 52,000 clones listed, 82% were seen once; the top ten hold roughly 5.9%. These data originate in a study of blood T cell repertoires in COVID-19. About the study: Samples taken during acute and convalescent COVID-19 were collected in the United States, Italy and Spain. PBMCs, B-cell-depleted T cells, or T cells provided the cDNA or gDNA that made up the material.

Germline V lookup: CDR1 MGHRA, CDR2 YSYEKL. Trimming cost V 5 bases and J 5 bases; bases outside gene matches: 14. The CDR3 runs to 18 residues. This sequence was found in a human donor in a cohort sampled during active or convalescent COVID-19. Sequenced input: peripheral blood. The chain couples TRBV4-1 to TRBJ1-5; 11 bases line up with TRBD1. The CDR3: CASSRGQGANPGDQPQHF. In DNA form, the CDR3 reads TGCGCCAGCAGCAGAGGACAGGGGGCGAATCCAGGGGATCAGCCCCAGCATTTT.